This TCR beta chain stems from a study of CD8+ T cells in alopecia areata. In the study overall: Patients in the treated group were given tofacitinib by mouth, 5 to 10 mg twice a day.

RNA, once extracted, was reverse transcribed into cDNA for use as the sequencing template. Sequenced by immunoSEQ multiplex PCR; TCRdb stores in-frame clones only, minus some. The sample lists approximately 66,000 clones, roughly 57% occurring once. It was from alopecia areata patients that lesional scalp punch biopsies and peripheral blood were collected. Investigators sorted PBMCs to obtain both CD4+ and CD8+ T cells. V was clipped by 6 bases and J by 7 bases; unmatched bases: 8. Looked up from germline, CDR1 is MNHEY and CDR2 is SMNVEV (reference sequence). This CDR3 has 13 residues. This clonotype originated in a human donor with alopecia areata. V is TRBV27 and J is TRBJ2-7, with 8 bases fitting TRBD1. This specimen was CD8+ T cells sorted from blood, taken at week 0. This CDR3 reads CASRWQGATEQYF. CDR3 DNA sequence: TGTGCCAGCAGGTGGCAGGGGGCCACTGAGCAGTACTTC.